The 18 T cell receptor beta chains in this list originate from one sample, sequenced in a study of blood T cell repertoires in COVID-19. Method: immunoSEQ multiplex PCR; TCRdb's copy keeps in-frame clones and lacks some. The sample contains roughly 270,000 clones, roughly 85% of which appear only once. Sequenced material: PBMCs or T cells enriched from blood (not recorded which). All receptors come from a woman aged 45-60 years who had recovered from COVID-19.

The chain couples TRBV11-3 to TRBJ1-4, with 10 bases lining up with TRBD1. V was pared by 6 bases and J by 8 bases, with 12 bases of the junction left unmatched. The CDR3 is 16 amino acids. Germline values: CDR1 SGHNT, CDR2 YENEEA. The CDR3 coding sequence is TGTGCCAGCAGTGTAGATGCGGGACAGGGGAGGGAAAAACTGTTTTTT. Its protein is CASSVDAGQGREKLFF.

Comments on this clone: Compared with germline, one end of the junction differs, possibly owing to a read error. This chain links TRBV24-1 with TRBJ1-1; D possibly corresponds to TRBD1 (5 bases). Germline CDR1 reads KGHDR; CDR2 reads SFDVKD. This CDR3 comprises 14 residues. The CDR3 nucleotides read TGTGCCACCAGTGATTCGGACCTGGGGGAGGTCGTTATCTTT. This sequence encodes CATSDSDLGEVVIF.

The rearrangement links TRBV19 to TRBJ2-6; tentatively, D is TRBD1 (6 bases). CDR3 length: 16 amino acids. The germline CDR1 and CDR2 sequences are LNHDA and SQIVND (reference sequence). The V end lost 1 base, the J end lost 0 bases, and 7 bases lay between the germline ends. The CDR3 region has the DNA TGTGCCAGTAGTATAGGAGGGGGCTCTGGGGCCAACGTCCTGACTTTC. Amino acid sequence: CASSIGGGSGANVLTF.

There are a few counts of this clone. The identical CDR3 is also encoded by other nucleotide sequences in the sample. The V and J genes are TRBV9 and TRBJ1-5; D might be TRBD1 (6 bases). Germline values: CDR1 SGDLS, CDR2 YYNGEE. Trimming shortened V by 0 bases and J by 3 bases, and 7 bases separated the two germline ends. The CDR3 covers 14 residues. As DNA, the CDR3 is TGTGCCAGCAGCGTAGGGGACACCAATCAGCCCCAGCATTTT. Amino acid sequence: CASSVGDTNQPQHF. Complete variable domain (other parts from reference TRBV9 and TRBJ1-5): DSGVTQTPKHLITATGQRVTLRCSPRSGDLSVYWYQQSLDQGLQFLIQYYNGEERAKGNILERFSAQQFPDLHSELNLSSLELGDSALYFCASSVGDTNQPQHFGDGTRLSIL.

Only one count was recorded for this clone. The chain carries TRBV11-2 and TRBJ2-3, with 10 positions matching TRBD2. Germline V CDR1 and CDR2: SGHAT, FQNNGV. The CDR3 length is 16 residues. The V and J ends lost 0 bases and 4 bases, in that order; junction bases with no gene match: 4. The CDR3, as DNA: TGTGCCAGCAGCTTAGAATCTAGCGGGGGCGCAGATACGCAGTATTTT. This encodes CASSLESSGGADTQYF.

V is TRBV5-6 and J is TRBJ1-5; 8 nucleotides align to TRBD1. The CDR3 length is 15 residues. Germline CDR1 and CDR2: SGHDT and YYEEEE. Germline trimming cut 4 bases from V and 6 bases from J; bases unmatched to any gene: 9. CDR3 residues: CASSLTGVATQPQHF. CDR3 sequence (DNA): TGTGCCAGCAGCCTGACAGGGGTCGCAACTCAGCCCCAGCATTTT.

The chain couples TRBV7-2 to TRBJ2-5; 11 nucleotides line up with TRBD2. In germline, CDR1 is SGHTA, CDR2 FQGNSA. The V gene end was trimmed by 2 bases and the J gene end by 4 bases; junction bases not matched to a gene: 6. CDR3 size: 16 residues. The CDR3 protein is CASSLKLAGVGETQYF. CDR3 sequence (DNA): TGTGCCAGCAGCTTAAAACTAGCGGGAGTTGGAGAGACCCAGTACTTC.

The chain links TRBV2 to TRBJ1-1; 9 bases align to TRBD1. CDR1 is SNHLY and CDR2 is FYNNEI in the germline V gene. The CDR3 is 15 amino acids. Here the CDR3 DNA reads TGTGCTAGCGAAGGGACAGGGACCATTTATGCTGAAGCTTTCTTT. Protein product: CASEGTGTIYAEAFF.

The genes are TRBV7-3 and TRBJ2-1; 9 bases align to TRBD2. V dropped 5 bases and J dropped 4; count of bases not matched to a gene: 6. Germline loops: CDR1 SGHTA, CDR2 FQGTGA. This CDR3 has 15 residues. The chain's CDR3 is CASSRTSGYYNEQFF. As DNA, the CDR3 is TGTGCCAGCAGCCGAACTAGCGGGTATTACAATGAGCAGTTCTTC.

The V and J genes are TRBV9 and TRBJ1-3; D gene uncertain. Germline CDR1 and CDR2: SGDLS and YYNGEE. The CDR3 length is 17 residues. V shed 4 bases and J shed 1 base, with 18 bases lying between them. The CDR3 DNA reads TGTGCCAGCAGCCCAAGAAACGGGAGAGAATCTGGAAACACCATATATTTT. It encodes CASSPRNGRESGNTIYF. The full variable domain, in which reference TRBV9 and TRBJ1-3 provide the parts outside the CDR3, is DSGVTQTPKHLITATGQRVTLRCSPRSGDLSVYWYQQSLDQGLQFLIQYYNGEERAKGNILERFSAQQFPDLHSELNLSSLELGDSALYFCASSPRNGRESGNTIYFGEGSWLTVV.

The rearrangement links TRBV4-1 to TRBJ2-4; 15 nucleotides match TRBD2. The CDR3 length is 19 residues. The germline CDR1 and CDR2 sequences are MGHRA and YSYEKL. V lost 4 bases and J lost 12; bases outside the gene matches: 19. This CDR3 is CASSPRTGLRTSGGGNQYF. CDR3 bases: TGCGCCAGCAGCCCCAGGACAGGGCTTAGGACTAGCGGGGGGGGGAATCAGTACTTC.

This chain uses TRBV20-1 with TRBJ2-7; D not resolved. Deletions cut 2 bases from V and 1 base from J, with 3 bases between. The CDR3 spans 11 residues. Germline CDR1 is DFQATT and CDR2 is SNEGSKA (reference sequence). DNA of the CDR3: TGCAGTGCTAGATTATCCTACGAGCAGTACTTC. Its translation: CSARLSYEQYF.

This CDR3 is CASSLLGREANVLTF. CDR3 nucleotide sequence: TGTGCCAGTAGTCTCCTAGGCAGGGAGGCCAACGTCCTGACTTTC. The rearrangement joins TRBV19 to TRBJ2-6, with D possibly matching TRBD1 (5 bases). In germline, CDR1 is LNHDA, CDR2 SQIVND (reference sequence). V was clipped by 5 bases and J by 6 bases, with 14 bases between them. The CDR3 is 15 amino acids.

DNA for the CDR3: TGCGCCAGCAGCTTACGAGATACTATTACAAACTATGGCTACACCTTC. This translates into CASSLRDTITNYGYTF. The chain employs TRBV5-1 and TRBJ1-2; D is ambiguous. Germline CDR1 is SGHRS and CDR2 is YFSETQ. Trimming pared 2 bases from V and 2 bases from J, leaving 16 bases between. This CDR3 has 16 amino acids.

The chain carries TRBV29-1 and TRBJ2-3, with 10 bases that match TRBD1. V lost 3 bases and J lost 5; bases outside the gene matches: 5. CDR1 is SQVTM, CDR2 ANQGSEA, per germline. CDR3 length equals 14 residues. As DNA, the CDR3 is TGCAGCGTTGACGTCGGGACAGGGGAAGATACGCAGTATTTT. It codes for CSVDVGTGEDTQYF.

This chain joins TRBV3-1 (or the pseudogene TRBV3-2) and TRBJ1-6; no clear D. The length of the CDR3 is 14 residues. CDR1 LGHDT and CDR2 YNNKEL come from the germline V gene (reference sequence). The ends were cut back, 1 base at V and 10 bases at J, with 11 bases in the middle. The CDR3 here is CASSQVVRESPLHF. The CDR3 DNA is TGTGCCAGCAGCCAAGTCGTTAGGGAGTCACCCCTCCACTTT.

The rearrangement joins TRBV7-2 to TRBJ2-3, with TRBD2 matching over 7 bases. The CDR3 runs 17 residues. The germline V gene has CDR1 SGHTA and CDR2 FQGNSA. With 5 bases clipped from V and 1 base from J, the junction kept 12 bases outside the gene matches. CDR3 protein: CASSKFIRSGGTDTQYF. CDR3 coding DNA: TGTGCCAGCAGCAAGTTCATCAGGAGCGGGGGCACAGATACGCAGTATTTT.

The chain couples TRBV5-1 to TRBJ2-5, with 9 bases fitting TRBD1. CDR1 and CDR2 (germline): SGHRS, YFSETQ. V shed 4 bases and J 0 bases; nucleotides not matched to a gene: 7. This CDR3 spans 16 amino acids. The CDR3 DNA reads as TGCGCCAGCAGCACGGCAGGGACAGGGAACCAAGAGACCCAGTACTTC. Its protein product is CASSTAGTGNQETQYF.